Listed below are T cell receptor beta chains from one sample, sequenced in a study of Ad26.COV2.S vaccination and SARS-CoV-2 variants. The table came from immunoSEQ multiplex PCR; TCRdb's copy has only in-frame clones and leaves some out. This table holds more than 400,000 clones, about 90% found once. Sequenced material: peripheral blood, taken in a trial of Ad26.COV2.S vaccine versus placebo. All receptors derive from a person aged 18-65 years who received the Ad26.COV2.S COVID-19 vaccine or a placebo. The CDR3 runs from the conserved cysteine through the conserved F or W. A D gene is named only where the DNA matches it firmly. Size is stated for part of the rows, as once, few or many counts, or as a class when the clone is expanded.

J: TRBJ2-3; size: NA; V: TRBV4-1; D: TRBD2; DNA: TGCGCCAGCAGCCAGGGGCTAGCGGGAATCTTCACAGATACGCAGTATTTT; CDR3: CASSQGLAGIFTDTQYF
J: TRBJ2-5; size: NA; V: TRBV5-1; D: TRBD2; DNA: TGCGCCAGCAGCTTTACCCCCTGGCGGGAGGTGACCCAGTACTTC; CDR3: CASSFTPWREVTQYF
J: TRBJ1-5; size: NA; V: TRBV19; D: TRBD1; DNA: TGTGCCAGTAGTATCCTTCCAGGGGGAAGCAATCAGCCCCAGCATTTT; CDR3: CASSILPGGSNQPQHF
J: TRBJ2-2; size: NA; V: TRBV30; D: NA; DNA: TGTGCCTGGAGTGGGGGGCCCGGGGAGCTGTTTTTT; CDR3: CAWSGGPGELFF
J: TRBJ2-7; size: NA; V: TRBV27; D: TRBD1; DNA: TGTGCCAGCGTTAACAGGGGGCCACCCTACGAGCAGTACTTC; CDR3: CASVNRGPPYEQYF
J: TRBJ2-7; size: NA; V: TRBV7-9; D: NA; DNA: TGTGCCAGCAGCCCCCCTAGCTACGAGCAGTACTTC; CDR3: CASSPPSYEQYF
J: TRBJ1-6; size: once; V: TRBV25-1; D: NA; DNA: TGTGCCAGCAGTCCCCGGGCCGACGGTCGACCCCTCCACTTT; CDR3: CASSPRADGRPLHF
J: TRBJ1-5; size: NA; V: TRBV20-1; D: TRBD1; DNA: TGCAGTGCTAGTTGGGACAGTAATCAGCCCCAGCATTTT; CDR3: CSASWDSNQPQHF
J: TRBJ2-2; size: once; V: TRBV4-2; D: TRBD2; DNA: TGTGCCAGCAGCCAAGATGGAGCGGGACTTCCCGGGGAGCTGTTTTTT; CDR3: CASSQDGAGLPGELFF
J: TRBJ1-1; size: NA; V: TRBV5-4; D: NA; DNA: TGTGCCAGCAGCTCTTTTGGGTTTGGGACTGAAGCTTTCTTT; CDR3: CASSSFGFGTEAFF
J: TRBJ1-4; size: NA; V: TRBV28; D: NA; DNA: TGTGCCAGCACCGACCCCGGGGGTGGTAATGAAAAACTGTTTTTT; CDR3: CASTDPGGGNEKLFF
J: TRBJ2-1; size: NA; V: TRBV4-1; D: NA; DNA: TGCGCCAGCAGTCAGGCCGGGACAAAGAACAATGAGCAGTTCTTC; CDR3: CASSQAGTKNNEQFF
J: TRBJ2-1; size: NA; V: TRBV19; D: NA; DNA: TGTGCCAGCCTACTGGGGAATGAGCAGTTCTTC; CDR3: CASLLGNEQFF
J: TRBJ1-2; size: once; V: TRBV9; D: NA; DNA: TGTGCCAGCAGCGTAGTGGGACCACCACCCACCTTC; CDR3: CASSVVGPPPTF
J: TRBJ2-1; size: NA; V: TRBV7-2; D: NA; DNA: TGTGCCAGCAGCCCGTTCGGGTTAGCCAGCAATGAGCAGTTCTTC; CDR3: CASSPFGLASNEQFF
J: TRBJ2-7; size: NA; V: TRBV7-2; D: NA; DNA: TGTGCCAGCAGCTCGCGACAGGACTCCTACGAGCAGTACTTC; CDR3: CASSSRQDSYEQYF
J: TRBJ2-7; size: NA; V: TRBV27; D: NA; DNA: TGTGCCAGCAGCGAACAGGGTTATTATGGTTACGAGCAGTACTTC; CDR3: CASSEQGYYGYEQYF
J: TRBJ2-1; size: NA; V: TRBV5-1; D: NA; DNA: TGCGCCAGCAGCCTGGTCGATGGGGTCTCCTACAATGAGCAGTTCTTC; CDR3: CASSLVDGVSYNEQFF
J: TRBJ2-2; size: NA; V: TRBV29-1; D: TRBD2; DNA: TGCAGCGTTGAAAGGGGCGGGAGTTCCGGCACCGGGGAGCTGTTTTTT; CDR3: CSVERGGSSGTGELFF
J: TRBJ2-7; size: NA; V: TRBV27; D: NA; DNA: TGTGCCATCCCAGTACGGGCCTACGAGCAGTACTTC; CDR3: CAIPVRAYEQYF
J: TRBJ2-7; size: NA; V: TRBV5-6; D: NA; DNA: TGTGCCAGCAGCTTGTGGCGTCGCGGGGAGGCGGGAGAGCAGTACTTC; CDR3: CASSLWRRGEAGEQYF
J: TRBJ2-5; size: NA; V: TRBV10-3; D: NA; DNA: TGTGCCATCAGTGAACGGGGGCAAGAGACCCAGTACTTC; CDR3: CAISERGQETQYF